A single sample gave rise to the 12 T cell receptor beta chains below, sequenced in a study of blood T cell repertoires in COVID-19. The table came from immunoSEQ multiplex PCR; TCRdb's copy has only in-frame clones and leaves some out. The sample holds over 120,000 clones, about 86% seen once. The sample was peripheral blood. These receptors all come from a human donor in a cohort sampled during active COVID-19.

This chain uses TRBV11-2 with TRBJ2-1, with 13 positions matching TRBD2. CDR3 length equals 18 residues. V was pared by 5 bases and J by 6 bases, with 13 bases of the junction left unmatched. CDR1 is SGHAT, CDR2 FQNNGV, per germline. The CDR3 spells CASSLQDRRLAGGNEQFF. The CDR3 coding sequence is TGTGCCAGCAGCCTACAGGACAGGCGACTAGCGGGGGGCAATGAGCAGTTCTTC.

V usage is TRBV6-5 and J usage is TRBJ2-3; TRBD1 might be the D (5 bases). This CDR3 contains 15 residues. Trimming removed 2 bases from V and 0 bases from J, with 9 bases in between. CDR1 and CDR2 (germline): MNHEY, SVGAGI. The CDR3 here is CASSYRGISTDTQYF. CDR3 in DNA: TGTGCCAGCAGTTACAGGGGCATTAGCACAGATACGCAGTATTTT.

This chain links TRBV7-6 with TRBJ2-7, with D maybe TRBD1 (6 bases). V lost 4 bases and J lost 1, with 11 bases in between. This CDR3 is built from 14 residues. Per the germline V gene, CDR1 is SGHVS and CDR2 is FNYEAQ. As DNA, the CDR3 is TGTGCCAGCAGCTCTCCGGGACAATCCTACGAGCAGTACTTC. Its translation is CASSSPGQSYEQYF.

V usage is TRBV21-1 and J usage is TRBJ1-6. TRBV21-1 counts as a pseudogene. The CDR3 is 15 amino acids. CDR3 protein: CASWEEGPFGSPLHF. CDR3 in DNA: TGTGCCAGCTGGGAGGAGGGGCCTTTCGGTTCACCCCTCCACTTT.

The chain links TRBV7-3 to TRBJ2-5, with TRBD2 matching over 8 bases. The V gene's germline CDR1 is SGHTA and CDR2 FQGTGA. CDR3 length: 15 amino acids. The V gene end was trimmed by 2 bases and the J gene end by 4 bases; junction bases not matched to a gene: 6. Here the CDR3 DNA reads TGTGCCAGCAGCTTATATGGGCTAGCGGGAGAGACCCAGTACTTC. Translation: CASSLYGLAGETQYF.

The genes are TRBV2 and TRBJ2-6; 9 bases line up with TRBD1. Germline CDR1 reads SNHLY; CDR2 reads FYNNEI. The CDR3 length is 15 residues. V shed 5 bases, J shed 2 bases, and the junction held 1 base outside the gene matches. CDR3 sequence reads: CASSYRGPGANVLTF. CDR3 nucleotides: TGTGCCAGCAGTTACAGGGGGCCTGGGGCCAACGTCCTGACTTTC.

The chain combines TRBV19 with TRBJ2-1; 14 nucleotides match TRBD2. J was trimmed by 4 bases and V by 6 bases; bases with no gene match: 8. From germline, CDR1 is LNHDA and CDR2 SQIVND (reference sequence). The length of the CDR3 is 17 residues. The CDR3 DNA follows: TGTGCCAGTAGGGGGACTAGCGGGAGCATGGAGTACAATGAGCAGTTCTTC. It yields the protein CASRGTSGSMEYNEQFF. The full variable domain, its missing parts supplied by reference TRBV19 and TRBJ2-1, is DGGITQSPKYLFRKEGQNVTLSCEQNLNHDAMYWYRQDPGQGLRLIYYSQIVNDFQKGDIAEGYSVSREKKESFPLTVTSAQKNPTAFYLCASRGTSGSMEYNEQFFGPGTRLTVL.

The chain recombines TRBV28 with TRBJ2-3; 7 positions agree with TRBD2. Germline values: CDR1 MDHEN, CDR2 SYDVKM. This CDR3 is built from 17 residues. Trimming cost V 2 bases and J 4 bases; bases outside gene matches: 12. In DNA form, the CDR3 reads TGTGCCAGCAGTTTAAGTTGGACTGGGAGGGGCGCAGATACGCAGTATTTT. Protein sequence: CASSLSWTGRGADTQYF. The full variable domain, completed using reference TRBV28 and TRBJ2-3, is DVKVTQSSRYLVKRTGEKVFLECVQDMDHENMFWYRQDPGLGLRLIYFSYDVKMKEKGDIPEGYSVSREKKERFSLILESASTNQTSMYLCASSLSWTGRGADTQYFGPGTRLTVL.

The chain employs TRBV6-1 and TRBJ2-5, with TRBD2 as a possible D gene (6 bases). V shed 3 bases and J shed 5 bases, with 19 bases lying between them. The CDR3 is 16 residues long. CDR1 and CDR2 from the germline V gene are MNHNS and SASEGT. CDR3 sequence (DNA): TGTGCCAGCAGTGACGGGGTAGCGGAGGCTGGCGAGACCCAGTACTTC. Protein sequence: CASSDGVAEAGETQYF.

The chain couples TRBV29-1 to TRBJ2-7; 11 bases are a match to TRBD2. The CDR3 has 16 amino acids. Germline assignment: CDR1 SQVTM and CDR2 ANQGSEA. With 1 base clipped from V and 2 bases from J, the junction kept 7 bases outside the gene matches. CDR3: CSVEGVAGGPPYEQYF. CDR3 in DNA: TGCAGCGTTGAAGGAGTAGCGGGAGGGCCACCCTACGAGCAGTACTTC.

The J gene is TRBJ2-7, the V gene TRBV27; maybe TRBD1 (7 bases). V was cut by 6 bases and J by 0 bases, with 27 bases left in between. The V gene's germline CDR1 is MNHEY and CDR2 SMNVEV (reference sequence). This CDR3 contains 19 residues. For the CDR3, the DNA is TGTGCCAGCAGCATACGGTCAGGGGGGACCACCTCGAGCTCCTACGAGCAGTACTTC. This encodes CASSIRSGGTTSSSYEQYF.

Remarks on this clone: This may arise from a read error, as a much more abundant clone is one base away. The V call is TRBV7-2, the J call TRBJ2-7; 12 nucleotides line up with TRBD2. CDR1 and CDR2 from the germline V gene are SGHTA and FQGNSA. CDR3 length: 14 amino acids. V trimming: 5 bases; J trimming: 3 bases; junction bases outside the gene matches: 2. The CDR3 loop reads CASSRTSGIYEQYF. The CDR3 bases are TGTGCCAGCAGCCGGACTAGCGGGATCTACGAGCAGTACTTC.